The 20 T cell receptor beta chains given below trace back to one sample, sequenced in a study of glioma-infiltrating T cells. Amplification of TCR alpha and beta CDR3 regions from RNA used iRepertoire nested multiplex PCR. TCRdb used MiXCR to reprocess the multiplex PCR reads, holding one entry per CDR3 protein. The data contain about 190,000 distinct CDR3 sequences, roughly a third of them seen just once; the ten biggest clones take up 20% to 25%. Sequenced: glioma tissue, nonneoplastic brain tissue, or PBMCs (not recorded which). These receptors all come from a human donor with low-grade glioma or glioblastoma, undergoing nonglioma brain surgery, or in good health (not recorded which).

The sample holds many counts of this clonotype. The chain combines TRBV6-2 or TRBV6-3 with TRBJ2-1; D is unclear. CDR3 length equals 13 residues. In germline, CDR1 is MNHEY, CDR2 SVGEGT. Trimming removed 7 bases at V and 5 bases at J, with 12 bases between. CDR3 DNA sequence: TGTGCCAGCATGACGGTAATACACAATGAGCAGTTCTTC. Translated: CASMTVIHNEQFF.

The chain's CDR3 is CASSVGPGAKETQYF. The CDR3 DNA reads TGTGCCAGCAGCGTAGGTCCCGGGGCCAAAGAGACCCAGTACTTC. The V call is TRBV9, the J call TRBJ2-5; perhaps D is TRBD1 or TRBD2 (5 bases each). The CDR3 has 15 residues. The germline V gene has CDR1 SGDLS and CDR2 YYNGEE. V shed 0 bases and J shed 3 bases, with 12 bases lying between them. Combining the CDR3 with reference TRBV9 and TRBJ2-5 gives the whole variable domain DSGVTQTPKHLITATGQRVTLRCSPRSGDLSVYWYQQSLDQGLQFLIQYYNGEERAKGNILERFSAQQFPDLHSELNLSSLELGDSALYFCASSVGPGAKETQYFGPGTRLLVL.

About this clonotype itself: This may be a read error, as it is one base from a much larger clone. The DNA of the CDR3 is TGTGCCAGTAGCCTACAGGGCATTAACACTGAAGCTTTCTTT. Amino acids: CASSLQGINTEAFF. The genes are TRBV19 and TRBJ1-1, with D perhaps TRBD1 (6 bases). Germline CDR1 and CDR2: LNHDA and SQIVND (reference sequence). V shed 6 bases and J shed 2 bases, with 13 bases lying between them. This CDR3 has 14 amino acids.

V usage is TRBV7-2 and J usage is TRBJ2-3; a weak D match, TRBD2 (6 bases). The V gene's germline CDR1 is SGHTA and CDR2 FQGNSA. Trimming removed 7 bases from V and 2 bases from J, with 13 bases in between. CDR3 length: 14 amino acids. The CDR3 sequence is CASTRGRITDTQYF. The CDR3 DNA reads TGTGCCAGCACCAGAGGGAGGATCACAGATACGCAGTATTTT.

The J gene is TRBJ2-5, the V gene TRBV20-1, with 14 positions matching TRBD2. Per the germline V gene, CDR1 is DFQATT and CDR2 is SNEGSKA (reference sequence). The CDR3 runs to 15 residues. The trim removed 5 bases at V and 2 bases at J, leaving 4 bases unmatched. CDR3 amino acids: CSAPRTSGRQETQYF. The DNA of the CDR3 is TGCAGTGCTCCTCGGACTAGCGGGAGGCAAGAGACCCAGTACTTC.

Notes on this clonotype: It may be a read error: a sequence one base away is much more abundant. The chain combines TRBV4-2 with TRBJ2-1; D may be TRBD1 (5 bases). Germline lookup yields CDR1 LGHNA and CDR2 YNFKEQ. V shed 2 bases and J shed 8 bases, with 19 bases lying between them. The length of the CDR3 is 16 residues. In nucleotides, the CDR3 is TGTGCCAGCAGCCAATCGAAGGACATGGCATTCGATGAGCAGTTCTTC. It translates to CASSQSKDMAFDEQFF.

This clonotype was seen many times. The chain joins TRBV6-1 to TRBJ2-1; 11 nucleotides align to TRBD2. Trimming at V came to 6 bases and at J to 3 bases, leaving 4 bases not matched to a gene. Germline assignment: CDR1 MNHNS and CDR2 SASEGT. This CDR3 has 15 amino acids. CDR3 sequence reads: CASRRGTSGYNEQFF. The CDR3 DNA follows: TGTGCCAGCAGGAGAGGGACTAGCGGCTACAATGAGCAGTTCTTC.

In the case of this clonotype: A much more abundant neighbour one base away suggests this may be a read error. V is TRBV18 and J is TRBJ2-1; 8 positions match TRBD2. CDR3 length equals 14 residues. V lost 3 bases to trimming and J lost 8 bases; unmatched junction nucleotides: 6. Germline assignment: CDR1 KGHSH and CDR2 LQKENI. The DNA of the CDR3 is TGTGCCAGCTCACCCGTGACTAGCGCAGATGAGCAGTTCTTC. Protein: CASSPVTSADEQFF.

A remark on this clonotype: At one end the junction does not follow the germline gene, possibly because of a read error. The chain combines TRBV7-2 with TRBJ2-3; D gene unclear. The CDR3 extends over 13 amino acids. Germline V gives CDR1 SGHTA, CDR2 FQGNSA. CDR3 in amino acids: CASSFIHRDTPYF. CDR3 bases: TGTGCCAGCAGCTTTATACACAGAGATACGCCGTATTTT.

This clonotype showed up many times. The V gene is TRBV7-3, the J gene TRBJ2-3; 7 nucleotides align to TRBD1. The length of the CDR3 is 13 residues. CDR1 SGHTA and CDR2 FQGTGA come from the germline V gene. Losses at the gene ends were 3 bases for V and 6 bases for J; bases not matched to a gene: 3. The CDR3 reads CASSFSRGDTQYF. In DNA form, the CDR3 reads TGTGCCAGCAGCTTTTCCAGGGGGGATACGCAGTATTTT.

This clonotype was counted at least ten times. The rearrangement joins TRBV10-3 to TRBJ1-1; no reliable D call. The CDR3 has 14 amino acids. Germline CDR1 is ENHRY and CDR2 is SYGVKD. V lost 6 bases, J lost 1 base, and 12 bases lay in between. DNA of the CDR3: TGTGCCATCAGCCCCCTCGCGGAGAACACTGAAGCTTTCTTT. Translation: CAISPLAENTEAFF.

In its sample, this clonotype was seen a few times. With a much larger clone just one base away, this may be a read error. Because the CDR3 is missing its conserved closing phenylalanine or tryptophan, this is likely a read error. The rearrangement uses TRBV24-1 and TRBJ1-1; D not resolved. The CDR3 contains 12 residues. V gave up 1 base and J gave up 7 bases, with 6 bases separating them. Germline assignment: CDR1 KGHDR and CDR2 SFDVKD. The CDR3 DNA reads TGTGCCACCAGTGATTTAAAGGGTGAAGCTTTCCTT. As protein: CATSDLKGEAFL.

V gene TRBV6-2 or TRBV6-3 combines with J gene TRBJ2-7; 15 positions match TRBD2. Germline assignment: CDR1 MNHEY and CDR2 SVGEGT. This CDR3 has 16 residues. The V and J ends lost 5 bases and 7 bases, in that order; junction bases with no gene match: 9. This chain's CDR3 is CASSDGLAGGPNEQYF. The CDR3 DNA reads as TGTGCCAGCAGTGACGGACTAGCGGGAGGGCCAAATGAGCAGTACTTC.

Comments on this clonotype: A much larger clone sits a single nucleotide away, making a read error possible. J is TRBJ1-1 and V is TRBV29-1, with D maybe TRBD1 (5 bases). Germline values: CDR1 SQVTM, CDR2 ANQGSEA. The CDR3 is made up of 13 amino acids. The DNA for the CDR3 is TGCAGCGTCCCTTCGGGGACGAACACTGAAGCTTCCTTT. It yields the protein CSVPSGTNTEASF.

This clonotype was recorded at least ten times. V gene TRBV7-2 combines with J gene TRBJ2-3, with D unresolved. Germline V gene data show CDR1 as SGHTA and CDR2 as FQGNSA. The CDR3 runs 15 residues. V lost 2 bases, J lost 0 bases, and 9 bases lay in between. CDR3 in amino acids: CASSLTEISTDTQYF. Written as DNA, the CDR3 is TGTGCCAGCAGCTTAACTGAGATTAGCACAGATACGCAGTATTTT. The complete variable domain, with remaining parts taken from reference TRBV7-2 and TRBJ2-3, reads GAGVSQSPSNKVTEKGKDVELRCDPISGHTALYWYRQSLGQGLEFLIYFQGNSAPDKSGLPSDRFSAERTGGSVSTLTIQRTQQEDSAVYLCASSLTEISTDTQYFGPGTRLTVL.

J is TRBJ2-5 and V is TRBV10-3; D not resolved. V dropped 0 bases and J dropped 5 bases, with 10 bases sitting between them. CDR1 and CDR2 (germline): ENHRY, SYGVKD. CDR3 length: 14 residues. CDR3 bases: TGTGCCATCAGTGAGTCGACGGTGGGGGAGACCCAGTACTTC. Amino acid sequence: CAISESTVGETQYF.

Ten or more counts support this clonotype. This chain joins TRBV28 and TRBJ1-1; the D gene is possibly TRBD1 (6 bases). The CDR3 covers 14 residues. V dropped 6 bases and J dropped 0 bases, with 11 bases sitting between them. Germline V gene sequence: CDR1 MDHEN, CDR2 SYDVKM. As DNA, the CDR3 is TGTGCCAGCAGCCTACAGGGATTGAACACTGAAGCTTTCTTT. Translation gives CASSLQGLNTEAFF.

There are a few counts of this clonotype. The chain has TRBV9 and TRBJ1-5, with TRBD1 matching over 10 bases. Trimming at V came to 7 bases and at J to 0 bases, leaving 1 base not matched to a gene. Germline CDR1 SGDLS, CDR2 YYNGEE. CDR3 length: 14 amino acids. The CDR3 spells CASGTGDSNQPQHF. CDR3 coding DNA: TGTGCCAGCGGGACAGGGGATAGCAATCAGCCCCAGCATTTT.

The chain couples TRBV20-1 to TRBJ2-1, with TRBD1 matching over 10 bases. CDR1 and CDR2 from the germline V gene are DFQATT and SNEGSKA (reference sequence). CDR3 size: 13 residues. Losses at the gene ends were 6 bases for V and 8 bases for J; bases not matched to a gene: 7. The CDR3 region has the DNA TGCAGTGCGCCGACAGGGGGCCGGGATGAGCAGTTCTTC. It translates to CSAPTGGRDEQFF.

This clonotype was counted ten times or more. The chain links TRBV18 to TRBJ1-3; TRBD1 is a possible D gene (5 bases). CDR1 and CDR2 (germline): KGHSH, LQKENI. The CDR3 has 14 residues. V lost 6 bases to trimming and J lost 0 bases, with 9 bases between them. The CDR3 protein is CASSADSSGNTIYF. CDR3 nucleotide sequence: TGTGCCAGCTCGGCCGACAGCTCTGGAAACACCATATATTTT.